The following is a T cell receptor (beta chain) sequence with its context. This entry comes from a study of regulatory T cells in long-lasting Graves disease. Indicated time point: newly diagnosed GD, antithyroid drugs for less than 3 months. PBMC-derived RNA was used for the TCR library. Staff took about 10 milliliters of peripheral blood and put it into EDTA tubes. Germline V CDR1 and CDR2: SGHNT, YYREEE (reference sequence). Between the trimmed V and J ends, which lost 5 bases and 2 bases, there was a span of 10 bases. The CDR3 spans 13 residues. Library construction for TCR beta used iRepertoire HTBI primers and Arm-PCR of CDR3 regions. TCRdb re-called the multiplex PCR reads with MiXCR, one entry per CDR3 protein. Of approximately 300,000 distinct CDR3 sequences detected, 15% to 20% appear once; the ten largest clones hold around 36%.

Sequencing used peripheral blood mononuclear cells (PBMCs), obtained at new diagnosis, from a patient treated with antithyroid drugs. This receptor was taken from a female donor with Graves disease. The chain recombines TRBV5-4 with TRBJ1-2; perhaps TRBD1 as D (6 bases). The CDR3 here is CASRQGLNYGYTF. CDR3 coding DNA: TGTGCCAGCAGGCAGGGGTTGAACTATGGCTACACCTTC.